The present entry profiles one T cell receptor beta chain with its context. Its antigen is undetermined. One end of the junction is discordant with germline, which a read error may explain. CDR3 length: 18 residues. The germline V gene has CDR1 LGHNT and CDR2 FRNRAP. Some second doses came at about 4 weeks and others at about 12 weeks; these were pooled. The source of the sample is a study of T cell responses to AZD1222 COVID-19 vaccine. Study findings and constraints: Seropositivity was recorded at baseline in only 6 or 7 AZD1222 recipients. The breadth and depth of Spike-specific TCRs increased once two AZD1222 doses had been given.

Clones were read by immunoSEQ multiplex PCR, and TCRdb kept only the in-frame ones, dropping some. The sample carries over 75,000 clones, 75% to 90% recorded once. The sequencing here drew on peripheral blood, taken 28 days after the second AZD1222 dose. This clonotype was sampled from an adult who received the AZD1222 COVID-19 vaccine. This chain uses TRBV12-5 with TRBJ2-3; 14 nucleotides agree with TRBD2. The CDR3 sequence is CASGLGTSGRLLTDTQYF. The CDR3 nucleotides are TGCGCTAGTGGTTTGGGGACTAGCGGGAGACTACTGACAGATACGCAGTATTTT.